Following are 14 T cell receptor beta chains from one sample sequenced in a study of control samples from healthy donors and cancer patients. The method was immunoSEQ multiplex PCR; TCRdb's version includes in-frame clones alone and lacks a portion of them. This sample has some 45,000 clones, with 80% to 95% found just once. Sequencing was done on a sample of PBMCs. These receptor sequences come from a middle-aged woman with head and neck cancer.

The gene calls are TRBV6-5 and TRBJ1-5, with D unresolved. This CDR3 is built from 14 residues. Germline V lookup: CDR1 MNHEY, CDR2 SVGAGI. Deletions cut 4 bases from V and 7 bases from J, with 14 bases between. This CDR3 reads CASSFPLVGQPQHF. The CDR3 coding sequence is TGTGCCAGCAGTTTCCCCCTCGTCGGCCAGCCCCAGCATTTT.

This clone was seen a handful of times. The J gene is TRBJ1-3, the V gene TRBV18; D is perhaps TRBD1 (6 bases). From germline, CDR1 is KGHSH and CDR2 LQKENI. V lost 4 bases and J 6 bases, leaving 16 bases between the germline ends. The CDR3 extends over 15 amino acids. The DNA of the CDR3 is TGTGCCAGCTCACGTTCCCGGACAGAGGAAAACACCATATATTTT. Its translation: CASSRSRTEENTIYF.

This clone was seen only once. V and J are TRBV6-1 and TRBJ1-1; no definite D call. The CDR3 consists of 15 residues. The V end was cut by 3 bases, the J end by 2 bases, with 13 bases between. From germline, CDR1 is MNHNS and CDR2 SASEGT. CDR3 region: CASSETQVFNTEAFF. CDR3 DNA: TGTGCCAGCAGTGAGACGCAGGTTTTTAACACTGAAGCTTTCTTT.

The genes are TRBV3-1 (or the pseudogene TRBV3-2) and TRBJ1-5; D may be TRBD1 (5 bases). From germline, CDR1 is LGHDT and CDR2 YNNKEL (reference sequence). The CDR3 is 15 amino acids. Trimming took off 3 bases at V and 0 bases at J, with 9 bases between the two ends. CDR3 sequence (DNA): TGTGCCAGCAGCCAGGGACTTTATAGCAATCAGCCCCAGCATTTT. Protein: CASSQGLYSNQPQHF.

This chain joins TRBV5-1 and TRBJ1-1; 8 bases fit TRBD1. The CDR3 consists of 15 residues. V shed 4 bases and J 5 bases; nucleotides not matched to a gene: 10. Germline V gene data show CDR1 as SGHRS and CDR2 as YFSETQ. The CDR3, as DNA: TGCGCCAGCAGCCCTTGGACAGGGAAGGGGACTGAAGCTTTCTTT. This translates into CASSPWTGKGTEAFF.

For the CDR3, the DNA is TGTGCCAGTAGTGCCGCAGGGGTGTATGGCTACACCTTC. Translation gives CASSAAGVYGYTF. J is TRBJ1-2 and V is TRBV19, with a tentative D call TRBD1 (6 bases). This CDR3 has 13 amino acids. Per the germline V gene, CDR1 is LNHDA and CDR2 is SQIVND (reference sequence). The V and J ends lost 5 bases and 5 bases respectively, with 12 bases between them. Supplemented by reference TRBV19 and TRBJ1-2, the full variable domain reads DGGITQSPKYLFRKEGQNVTLSCEQNLNHDAMYWYRQDPGQGLRLIYYSQIVNDFQKGDIAEGYSVSREKKESFPLTVTSAQKNPTAFYLCASSAAGVYGYTFGSGTRLTVV.

The V call is TRBV19, the J call TRBJ1-2; possibly TRBD1 for D (5 bases). The V end lost 6 bases, the J end lost 0 bases, and 11 bases lay between the germline ends. Looked up from germline, CDR1 is LNHDA and CDR2 is SQIVND (reference sequence). The CDR3 runs 14 residues. The CDR3 coding sequence is TGTGCCAGTAGGGTGGCAGGGACTAACTATGGCTACACCTTC. This sequence encodes CASRVAGTNYGYTF.

The rearrangement links TRBV28 to TRBJ2-3, with D perhaps TRBD2 (5 bases). The V gene's germline CDR1 is MDHEN and CDR2 SYDVKM. This CDR3 is 16 amino acids long. V was shortened by 2 bases and J by 2 bases, with 14 bases between the two germline ends. The CDR3 loop reads CASSLLRRGYTDTQYF. For the CDR3, the DNA is TGTGCCAGCAGTTTACTACGGAGAGGGTACACAGATACGCAGTATTTT.

The chain uses TRBV5-1 and TRBJ2-1; 14 nucleotides align to TRBD2. Germline CDR1 reads SGHRS; CDR2 reads YFSETQ. This CDR3 is built from 16 residues. The V segment lost 3 bases and the J segment 9 bases; nucleotides outside the gene matches: 8. The chain's CDR3 is CASSWGTSGSQSEQFF. The CDR3 DNA reads TGCGCCAGCAGCTGGGGGACTAGCGGGAGTCAAAGTGAGCAGTTCTTC.

The rearrangement links TRBV5-5 to TRBJ2-2; D might be TRBD2 (6 bases). This CDR3 has 14 amino acids. Trimming stripped 3 bases from V and 4 bases from J, with 10 bases between. Per germline, CDR1 SGHKS and CDR2 YYEKEE (reference sequence). CDR3 coding DNA: TGTGCCAGCAGCTGGGGACTGACCACCGGGGAGCTGTTTTTT. Translated, it gives CASSWGLTTGELFF.

The chain employs TRBV28 and TRBJ1-4; 7 bases line up with TRBD1. The CDR3 length is 15 residues. V shed 6 bases and J 0 bases; nucleotides not matched to a gene: 4. Germline CDR1 MDHEN, CDR2 SYDVKM. DNA of the CDR3: TGTGCCAGCAGAGCCGGACAGGCAACTAATGAAAAACTGTTTTTT. Its translation is CASRAGQATNEKLFF.

The rearrangement uses TRBV11-2 and TRBJ1-3; 10 bases match TRBD1. This CDR3 is 15 amino acids long. J was trimmed by 2 bases and V by 5 bases; bases with no gene match: 3. Germline CDR1 is SGHAT and CDR2 is FQNNGV. CDR3 DNA sequence: TGTGCCAGCAGCCCCGGACAGGGGGCTGGAAACACCATATATTTT. As protein: CASSPGQGAGNTIYF.

This rearrangement joins TRBV6-2 or TRBV6-3 to TRBJ2-1; D unclear. The CDR3 contains 13 residues. V was shortened by 5 bases and J by 7 bases, with 12 bases between the two germline ends. The germline V gene encodes CDR1 MNHEY and CDR2 SVGEGT. The CDR3 reads CASSRQIRNEQFF. Here the CDR3 DNA reads TGTGCCAGCAGTCGGCAGATAAGGAATGAGCAGTTCTTC.

This clone was counted a single time. This chain uses TRBV5-4 with TRBJ1-2, with TRBD1 identical over 7 bases. With 0 bases clipped from V and 8 bases from J, the junction kept 10 bases outside the gene matches. The CDR3 runs to 15 residues. CDR1 and CDR2 (germline): SGHNT, YYREEE (reference sequence). Here the CDR3 reads CASSLVVVGGLGYTF. CDR3 sequence (DNA): TGTGCCAGCAGCTTGGTCGTGGTAGGGGGCTTGGGCTACACCTTC.